A selection of T cell receptor beta chains follows, all from one sample in a study of blood T cell repertoires in COVID-19. Method: immunoSEQ multiplex PCR; TCRdb's copy keeps in-frame clones and lacks some. The sample shows some 250,000 clones, around 85% of them seen only once. Source material: PBMCs or T cells enriched from blood (not recorded which). These receptors all stem from a woman between 40 and 50 years old with acute COVID-19. Both conserved end residues are part of each CDR3. The order of the fields is clone size, D gene, J gene, V gene, CDR3 protein, CDR3 DNA. D genes are given only for firm matches. Some rows mark clone size as missing; the rest say once, few, many or name a class of expanded clone.

clone_size: .
d_call: TRBD2
j_call: TRBJ2-1
v_call: TRBV19
cdr3_aa: CASSGRTSGSGEQFF
cdr3_nt: TGTGCCAGTAGTGGCAGGACTAGCGGGTCAGGGGAGCAGTTCTTC

clone_size: .
d_call: TRBD1
j_call: TRBJ2-7
v_call: TRBV6-5
cdr3_aa: CASRRTGASYEQYF
cdr3_nt: TGTGCCAGCAGGCGGACAGGGGCCTCCTACGAGCAGTACTTC

clone_size: .
d_call: TRBD1
j_call: TRBJ2-7
v_call: TRBV6-1
cdr3_aa: CASSEATGVGDEQYF
cdr3_nt: TGTGCCAGCAGTGAAGCGACAGGGGTGGGCGACGAGCAGTACTTC

clone_size: .
d_call: .
j_call: TRBJ1-6
v_call: TRBV3-1/TRBV3-2
cdr3_aa: CASSQVRGDSPLHF
cdr3_nt: TGTGCCAGCAGCCAAGTCCGGGGTGATTCACCCCTCCACTTT

clone_size: .
d_call: TRBD2
j_call: TRBJ2-1
v_call: TRBV18
cdr3_aa: CASSHPSGGENEQFF
cdr3_nt: TGTGCCAGCTCCCACCCATCCGGGGGGGAAAATGAGCAGTTCTTC

clone_size: few
d_call: .
j_call: TRBJ2-7
v_call: TRBV11-2
cdr3_aa: CASSLGQFYEQYF
cdr3_nt: TGTGCCAGCAGCTTGGGACAATTTTACGAGCAGTACTTC

clone_size: .
d_call: .
j_call: TRBJ1-1
v_call: TRBV28
cdr3_aa: CASSLGPQVVPFF
cdr3_nt: TGTGCCAGCAGTTTAGGTCCCCAAGTAGTGCCTTTCTTT

clone_size: .
d_call: TRBD2
j_call: TRBJ2-1
v_call: TRBV11-3
cdr3_aa: CASSLTPGLAGDEQFF
cdr3_nt: TGTGCCAGCAGCTTGACACCGGGACTAGCGGGAGATGAGCAGTTCTTC

clone_size: .
d_call: TRBD2
j_call: TRBJ2-7
v_call: TRBV15
cdr3_aa: CATSRDDLSGSNEQYF
cdr3_nt: TGTGCCACCAGCAGAGATGATCTTAGCGGGAGTAACGAGCAGTACTTC

clone_size: .
d_call: TRBD1
j_call: TRBJ1-4
v_call: TRBV7-8
cdr3_aa: CASSLARDRTNEKLFF
cdr3_nt: TGTGCCAGCAGCTTAGCGAGGGACAGAACTAATGAAAAACTGTTTTTT

clone_size: .
d_call: TRBD1
j_call: TRBJ1-2
v_call: TRBV27
cdr3_aa: CASSPRQGSVRDNGYTF
cdr3_nt: TGTGCCAGCAGTCCTCGACAGGGTAGTGTCCGGGACAATGGCTACACCTTC

clone_size: .
d_call: TRBD1
j_call: TRBJ2-1
v_call: TRBV18
cdr3_aa: CASSPDRARNEQFF
cdr3_nt: TGTGCCAGCTCACCGGACAGGGCAAGGAATGAGCAGTTCTTC

clone_size: .
d_call: TRBD2
j_call: TRBJ2-5
v_call: TRBV3-1/TRBV3-2
cdr3_aa: CASSETLVGLAGVVETQYF
cdr3_nt: TGTGCCAGCAGCGAAACTTTGGTAGGACTAGCGGGAGTGGTAGAGACCCAGTACTTC

clone_size: few
d_call: .
j_call: TRBJ2-7
v_call: TRBV5-1
cdr3_aa: CASSLIDTYEQYF
cdr3_nt: TGCGCCAGCAGCTTGATAGACACCTACGAGCAGTACTTC

clone_size: .
d_call: .
j_call: TRBJ2-7
v_call: TRBV12-3/TRBV12-4
cdr3_aa: CASSTGFYEQYF
cdr3_nt: TGTGCCAGCAGTACAGGGTTCTACGAGCAGTACTTC

clone_size: .
d_call: .
j_call: TRBJ1-4
v_call: TRBV11-3
cdr3_aa: CASGGKNEKLFF
cdr3_nt: TGTGCCAGCGGCGGGAAAAATGAAAAACTGTTTTTT

clone_size: .
d_call: TRBD1
j_call: TRBJ2-7
v_call: TRBV5-4
cdr3_aa: CASSLPGTVYEQYF
cdr3_nt: TGTGCCAGCAGCCTCCCCGGGACAGTCTACGAGCAGTACTTC

clone_size: .
d_call: .
j_call: TRBJ1-1
v_call: TRBV12-2
cdr3_aa: CASRFGTTTVMNTEAFF
cdr3_nt: TGTGCAAGTCGCTTTGGGACAACCACAGTGATGAACACTGAAGCTTTCTTT

clone_size: .
d_call: .
j_call: TRBJ1-3
v_call: TRBV10-1
cdr3_aa: CASSESLVAQGRNTIYF
cdr3_nt: TGCGCCAGCAGTGAGTCGCTTGTCGCTCAGGGCCGAAACACCATATATTTT

clone_size: few
d_call: .
j_call: TRBJ2-1
v_call: TRBV5-5
cdr3_aa: CASSLGYSSYNEQFF
cdr3_nt: TGTGCCAGCAGCTTGGGGTACAGCTCCTACAATGAGCAGTTCTTC

clone_size: .
d_call: TRBD2
j_call: TRBJ2-7
v_call: TRBV27
cdr3_aa: CASTLRDYCYEQYF
cdr3_nt: TGTGCCAGCACCCTTCGGGACTACTGTTACGAGCAGTACTTC

clone_size: .
d_call: .
j_call: TRBJ1-3
v_call: TRBV6-5
cdr3_aa: CASGAGAGNTIYF
cdr3_nt: TGTGCCAGCGGAGCAGGGGCTGGAAACACCATATATTTT

clone_size: .
d_call: TRBD2
j_call: TRBJ2-7
v_call: TRBV5-4
cdr3_aa: CASSPRPGLAGGEQYF
cdr3_nt: TGTGCCAGCAGCCCTCGCCCAGGGCTAGCGGGAGGTGAGCAGTACTTC

clone_size: .
d_call: .
j_call: TRBJ2-7
v_call: TRBV27
cdr3_aa: CASSYWGAAYEQYF
cdr3_nt: TGTGCCAGCAGTTACTGGGGAGCCGCCTACGAGCAGTACTTC

clone_size: .
d_call: TRBD1
j_call: TRBJ1-4
v_call: TRBV9
cdr3_aa: CASSTGGAYNEKLFF
cdr3_nt: TGTGCCAGCAGCACAGGGGGGGCATATAATGAAAAACTGTTTTTT

clone_size: .
d_call: .
j_call: TRBJ2-5
v_call: TRBV21-1
cdr3_aa: CASSPGTPTPQETQYF
cdr3_nt: TGTGCCAGCAGCCCGGGGACTCCGACTCCCCAAGAGACCCAGTACTTC

clone_size: .
d_call: TRBD2
j_call: TRBJ2-3
v_call: TRBV30
cdr3_aa: CAWSGLAGVDTQYF
cdr3_nt: TGTGCCTGGAGTGGGCTAGCGGGAGTAGATACGCAGTATTTT

clone_size: .
d_call: TRBD2
j_call: TRBJ2-7
v_call: TRBV19
cdr3_aa: CASSIGTSGSLPYEQYF
cdr3_nt: TGTGCCAGTAGTATTGGGACTAGCGGGAGCCTCCCCTACGAGCAGTACTTC

clone_size: .
d_call: .
j_call: TRBJ1-4
v_call: TRBV7-8
cdr3_aa: CASSLSVTNEKLFF
cdr3_nt: TGTGCCAGCAGCTTATCTGTAACTAATGAAAAACTGTTTTTT

clone_size: .
d_call: TRBD1
j_call: TRBJ2-2
v_call: TRBV11-2
cdr3_aa: CASSPGQPNTGELFF
cdr3_nt: TGTGCCAGCAGCCCGGGACAGCCGAACACCGGGGAGCTGTTTTTT

clone_size: .
d_call: .
j_call: TRBJ2-3
v_call: TRBV24-1
cdr3_aa: CATSDQGNTQYF
cdr3_nt: TGTGCCACCAGTGACCAGGGGAATACGCAGTATTTT

clone_size: .
d_call: TRBD2
j_call: TRBJ2-1
v_call: TRBV19
cdr3_aa: CASSIRSGRVEQFF
cdr3_nt: TGTGCCAGTAGTATTAGGAGCGGGAGGGTCGAGCAGTTCTTC

clone_size: few
d_call: TRBD1
j_call: TRBJ1-6
v_call: TRBV3-1/TRBV3-2
cdr3_aa: CASSLGQGKSPLHF
cdr3_nt: TGTGCCAGCAGCCTCGGACAGGGGAAATCACCCCTCCACTTT

clone_size: .
d_call: TRBD2
j_call: TRBJ2-2
v_call: TRBV7-2
cdr3_aa: CASSLVGGRGPGELFF
cdr3_nt: TGTGCCAGCAGCTTAGTAGGCGGGAGGGGCCCCGGGGAGCTGTTTTTT